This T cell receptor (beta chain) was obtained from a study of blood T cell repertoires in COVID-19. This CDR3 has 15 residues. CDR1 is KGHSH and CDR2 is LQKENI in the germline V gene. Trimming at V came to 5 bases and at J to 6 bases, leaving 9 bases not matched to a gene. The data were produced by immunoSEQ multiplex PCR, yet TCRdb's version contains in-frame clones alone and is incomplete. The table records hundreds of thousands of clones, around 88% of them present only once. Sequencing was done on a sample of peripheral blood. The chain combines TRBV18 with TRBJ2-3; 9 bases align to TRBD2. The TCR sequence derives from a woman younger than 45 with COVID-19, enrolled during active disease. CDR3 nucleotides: TGTGCCAGCTCATCCGGACTAGCGCGAGATGATACGCAGTATTTT. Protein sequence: CASSSGLARDDTQYF.